Shown below are 3 T cell receptor beta chains from a single sample sequenced in a study of shared clonotypes between healthy human individuals. Naive CD8 cells lacked CD45RO, underwent positive selection for CCR7 and left out terminally differentiated effector memory CD45RA+ cells. The assay was immunoSEQ multiplex PCR, and TCRdb's table has in-frame clones only and misses some. The sample carries about 590,000 clones, roughly 95% recorded once. Material for sequencing was naive CD8+ T cells sorted from blood. All receptors derive from a woman in her 30s in good health.

The rearrangement links TRBV4-2 to TRBJ2-1, with D hard to call. The CDR3 length is 13 residues. Germline-derived CDR1 and CDR2 are LGHNA and YNFKEQ. V gave up 0 bases and J gave up 3 bases, with 3 bases separating them. This chain's CDR3 is CASSQDSYNEQFF. DNA of the CDR3: TGTGCCAGCAGCCAAGATAGCTACAATGAGCAGTTCTTC.

The rearrangement joins TRBV2 to TRBJ2-7, with D unclear. Per the germline V gene, CDR1 is SNHLY and CDR2 is FYNNEI. The CDR3 consists of 13 residues. V was cut by 7 bases and J by 3 bases, with 13 bases left in between. CDR3 loop: CASTILAVYEQYF. For the CDR3, the DNA is TGTGCCAGCACGATTCTTGCCGTCTACGAGCAGTACTTC.

This clone was seen just once. The V gene is TRBV28, the J gene TRBJ1-1; D remains ambiguous. There are 14 residues in the CDR3. The germline gives CDR1 MDHEN, CDR2 SYDVKM. V was clipped by 3 bases and J by 1 base, with 9 bases between them. The CDR3 nucleotides are TGTGCCAGCAGTTTTAGGGTGGAGAACACTGAAGCTTTCTTT. As protein: CASSFRVENTEAFF.